This TCR beta chain was identified in a study of T cell responses to AZD1222 COVID-19 vaccine. The CDR3 is made up of 14 amino acids. Trimming cost V 6 bases and J 4 bases; bases outside gene matches: 7. From germline, CDR1 is SEHNR and CDR2 FQNEAQ (reference sequence). This table comes from immunoSEQ multiplex PCR, and its TCRdb copy is limited to in-frame clones, with some not included. The sample records some 130,000 clones, roughly 92% being singletons. The rearrangement uses TRBV7-9 and TRBJ2-7, with 9 bases matching TRBD2. Sequencing was performed on peripheral blood, taken on day 0 of AZD1222 vaccination. This clonotype was sampled from an adult in good health. CDR3 sequence: CASRPSGTVYEQYF. CDR3 bases: TGTGCCAGCAGACCTAGCGGGACGGTATACGAGCAGTACTTC.